The entry below gives a single TCR beta chain sequence along with its context. The sample belongs to a study of blood T cell repertoires in COVID-19. Sequenced by immunoSEQ multiplex PCR; TCRdb stores in-frame clones only, minus some. The sample shows under 250,000 clones, approximately 89% of them seen only once. Germline lookup yields CDR1 MNHEY and CDR2 SMNVEV (reference sequence). V was clipped by 2 bases and J by 1 base; unmatched bases: 10. The CDR3 sequence is 19 residues long. The chain employs TRBV27 and TRBJ2-1, with TRBD2 matching over 11 bases. The clonotype comes from a woman aged 40 to 49 who had been exposed to COVID-19. The sequencing sample was made of PBMCs or T cells enriched from blood (not recorded which). CDR3 protein: CASSLSRLAGLGSYNEQFF. The CDR3 DNA reads as TGTGCCAGCAGTTTAAGCCGACTAGCGGGGTTGGGATCCTACAATGAGCAGTTCTTC.